This T cell receptor beta chain was observed in a study of siplizumab effects on memory and regulatory T cells. Study results and limitations: It seemed that naive T cells were more diverse than memory cells and were major contributors to the alloresponse. Unstimulated subsets contained matches for only a minor fraction of alloreactive clones. Memory cells that were CD4+ and unstimulated gave rise to alloreactive sequences, which siplizumab significantly reduced.

Profiled with immunoSEQ multiplex PCR; TCRdb holds only in-frame clones, not every one. The table includes approximately 100,000 clones, about nine tenths detected once. Trimming cost V 3 bases and J 0 bases; bases outside gene matches: 5. The CDR3 sequence is 17 residues long. Germline V gives CDR1 SGDLS, CDR2 YYNGEE. As to this clone: The target antigen is unknown.

V usage is TRBV9 and J usage is TRBJ2-3; TRBD2 aligns across 12 bases. The sample taken for sequencing was non-Treg CD4+ T cells sorted from blood. The sequence derives from a human donor in good health. DNA of the CDR3: TGTGCCAGCAGCGAGGGGACTAGCGGGTCTAGCACAGATACGCAGTATTTT. Its translation: CASSEGTSGSSTDTQYF.